Here is one TCR beta chain with its context. Original methodology: Amplification from reference gene primers served as the basis for estimated nucleated cell counts. The protocol was immunoSEQ multiplex PCR, while the TCRdb copy is restricted to in-frame clones and leaves out a portion. Clone size and V and J calls were adopted from that table, with D and trimming inferred from the DNA. Among approximately 240,000 clones listed, less than 90% were seen once. The data are from a study of blood T cell repertoires in COVID-19. Study-wide background: Researchers got acute and convalescent COVID-19 samples from the United States, Italy and Spain. From T cells, B-cell-depleted T cells, or PBMCs came the material, which was cDNA or gDNA.

This CDR3 contains 14 residues. Per germline, CDR1 LGHDT and CDR2 YNNKEL (reference sequence). V shed 7 bases, J shed 8 bases, and the junction held 6 bases outside the gene matches. Grouping used clinical history reported by participants in a survey and questionnaire. The sequencing sample was made of PBMCs or T cells enriched from blood (not recorded which). The sequence came from a woman aged 45-65 years in a cohort exposed to, infected with or recovered from COVID-19 (not recorded which). The gene calls are TRBV3-1 (or the pseudogene TRBV3-2) and TRBJ1-6, with 9 positions matching TRBD1. CDR3 residues: CASKLGTGHSPLHF. The CDR3 nucleotides are TGTGCCAGCAAATTAGGGACAGGGCATTCACCCCTCCACTTT.